Given below is one T cell receptor beta chain in context. Its cognate antigen has yet to be identified. Base qualities are not at hand, and no much larger clone is one base apart. The library was produced with 5' RACE. TCRdb lists the instrument as Illumina HiSeq 2500. A second PCR of roughly 6 to 12 cycles was performed with a sample-barcoded 5' primer and a J-beta primer mix. Each TCR beta cDNA molecule received a unique molecular identifier from a template-switch 5' adaptor carrying 12 random nucleotides. At least 2.5 million CDR3-containing paired-end reads were obtained from each sample. The Mint cDNA synthesis kit, primed by a TRBC-specific oligonucleotide, was used to synthesize first-strand cDNA from all RNA. All cDNA was treated with uracil-DNA glycosylase and then went through a first 18-cycle PCR with the universal primers M1SS and BC2_uni_R. The source study handled its data this way. For normalization, 1 million high-quality reads were randomly selected from each sample, with every read carrying a distinct molecular identifier. Instead of being binned into consensus sequences, reads that shared molecular identifiers were thrown out. MiTCR, with a Q25 quality threshold and the strictest error-elimination algorithm, was used for CDR3 identification, clonotype clustering and error correction. A nonparametric unseen species model using Euler transformation provided a lower-bound estimate of total TCR beta diversity. The public reads were quality trimmed at Q25 with fastp and then assembled into clones with MiXCR by TCRdb, keeping productive beta chains. Each record represents a unique CDR3 protein, reported with the most common genes and DNA among its rows. What appears here as the V and J calls and clone size reflects TCRdb's work, not the paper's. The sample contains 800,000 or so distinct CDR3 sequences, more than 35% of them found a single time. The top ten clonotypes cover around a sixth of the sample.

The data stem from a study of blood T cells in healthy people across ages (dated by TCRdb to the mid-2010s). Turning to the overall study: In model experiments, template switching captured about one uniquely barcoded TCR beta cDNA molecule for every two T cells. Using deep sequencing normalized with unique cDNA molecular identifiers, the study measured how TCR beta repertoire diversity changes with age. Four age groups were formed from the donors: young (average approximately 15 years), middle-aged (more than 35), aged (62) and long-lived (around 82). Donors of different ages were randomly distributed across sequencing lanes to avoid experimental bias. For two donors (one aged 18 to 29 and one aged 80 or older), the study analyzed two additional independent replicas of 1 million unique cDNA reads from the same blood draw.

Donors were under 40 systemically healthy Caucasian individuals from Russia aged roughly 6 to 90 years. Approximately 9.3 milliliters of peripheral blood were collected from each donor into EDTA-treated Vacutainer tubes. Ficoll-Paque density-gradient centrifugation was used to isolate PBMCs, with at least 7 million per sample. Total RNA was extracted from PBMCs with Trizol reagent, with at least 5 micrograms obtained per sample. For every donor, flow cytometry on a PBMC aliquot measured the percentage of naive CD45RAhigh/CD27high T cells. Trimmed from V: 5 bases; trimmed from J: 4 bases; junction bases lacking a gene match: 7. The CDR3, cysteine through phenylalanine, is 16 amino acids long. Here the CDR3 DNA is all that survives: 48 bases in frame from base 1. CDR1 and CDR2 (SGHTA, FQGNSA) derive from the germline V gene. On the study overall, not on this receptor specifically: Compared with the aged group, more naive CD4+ T cells, fewer expanded clones and increased TCR diversity were shown by the long-lived group, suggesting age selection. Estimates of total diversity based on one million sequenced T cells were considered lower bounds and underestimates. Donor CMV infection status was unknown, potentially confounding age-related changes in expanded clonotypes. Because profiling used bulk unsorted PBMCs, naive and antigen-experienced compartments could not be compared conclusively. The percentage of naive T cells measured by flow cytometry correlated strongly with observed TCR beta diversity. As age increased, observed TCR beta diversity per million T cells dropped in a roughly linear way, and a significant reduction was already evident by age 40.

This TCR was recovered from an elderly man in good health. Sequences were obtained from blood. The V gene is TRBV7-2 and the J gene is TRBJ2-2, with 10 bases matching TRBD2. The CDR3 region: CASSAQGLATTGELFF. In nucleotides, the sequence is TGTGCCAGCAGCGCTCAGGGACTAGCGACCACCGGGGAGCTGTTTTTT.